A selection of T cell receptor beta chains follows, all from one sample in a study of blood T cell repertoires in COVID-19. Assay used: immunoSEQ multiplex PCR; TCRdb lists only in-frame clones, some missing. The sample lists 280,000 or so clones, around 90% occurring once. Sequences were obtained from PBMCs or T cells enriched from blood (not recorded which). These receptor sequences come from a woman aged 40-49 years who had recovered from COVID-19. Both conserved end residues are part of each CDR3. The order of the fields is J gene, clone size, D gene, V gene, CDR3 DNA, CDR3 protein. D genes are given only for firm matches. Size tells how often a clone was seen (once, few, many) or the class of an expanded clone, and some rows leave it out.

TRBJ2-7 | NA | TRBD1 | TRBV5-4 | TGTGCCAGCAGCTGGGGGACAGGGAAAAACTACGAGCAGTACTTC | CASSWGTGKNYEQYF
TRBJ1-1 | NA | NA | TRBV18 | TGTGCCAGCTCACCAGGGGCCACAAGGAACACTGAAGCTTTCTTT | CASSPGATRNTEAFF
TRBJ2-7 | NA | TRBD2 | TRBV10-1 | TGCGCCGACCTGGGAGGGCCGGTCGAGCAGTACTTC | CADLGGPVEQYF
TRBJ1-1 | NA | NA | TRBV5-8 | TGTGCCAGCAGCTGGCCCACGGGGGTTACCACTGAAGCTTTCTTT | CASSWPTGVTTEAFF
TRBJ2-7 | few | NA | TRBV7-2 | TGTGCCAGCAGCTCAAGCCCGTCCTACGAGCAGTACTTC | CASSSSPSYEQYF
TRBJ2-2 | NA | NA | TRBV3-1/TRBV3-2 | TGTGCCAGCAGCCAAGTGTCCGGCGGGGAGCTGTTTTTT | CASSQVSGGELFF
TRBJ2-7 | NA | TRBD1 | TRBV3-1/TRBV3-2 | TGTGCCAGCAGCCAATACCCAGGGGGCGGCTACGAGCAGTACTTC | CASSQYPGGGYEQYF
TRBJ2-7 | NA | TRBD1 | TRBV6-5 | TGTGCCCGCAACCCGGGACAGGCTATCTACGAGCAGTACTTC | CARNPGQAIYEQYF
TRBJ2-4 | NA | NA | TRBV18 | TGTGCCAGCTCACCAGAGTACCGCGCCAAAAACATTCAGTACTTC | CASSPEYRAKNIQYF
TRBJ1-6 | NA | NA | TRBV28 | TGTGCCAGCGGGAAAACAGGTGGCTCGTATAATTCACCCCTCCACTTT | CASGKTGGSYNSPLHF
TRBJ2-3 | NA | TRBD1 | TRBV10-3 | TGTGCCACCAAGGTGACAGGGGGCACAGATACGCAGTATTTT | CATKVTGGTDTQYF
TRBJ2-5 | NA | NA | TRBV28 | TGTGCCAGCAGTCTCCCCGGACAGATGTGGACCCAGTACTTC | CASSLPGQMWTQYF
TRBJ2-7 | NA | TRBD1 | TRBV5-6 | TGTGCCAGCAGGCTCGGGACAGTGTCCTACGAGCAGTACTTC | CASRLGTVSYEQYF
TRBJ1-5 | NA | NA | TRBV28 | TGTGCCAGCAGACCAGGGGGCAATCAGCCCCAGCATTTT | CASRPGGNQPQHF
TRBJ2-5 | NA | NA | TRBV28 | TGTGCCAGCGCCCGAGGTCCACAGGCGCGGGAGACCCAGTACTTC | CASARGPQARETQYF